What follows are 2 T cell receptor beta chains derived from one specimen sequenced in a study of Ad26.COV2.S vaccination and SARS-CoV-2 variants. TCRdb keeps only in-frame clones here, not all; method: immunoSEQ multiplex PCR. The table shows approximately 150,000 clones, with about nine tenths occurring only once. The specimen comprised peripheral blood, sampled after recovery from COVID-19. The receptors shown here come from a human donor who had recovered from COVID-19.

The CDR3 region has the DNA TGTGCCAGCAACACCGACAGGGATGCCTATGGCTACACCTTC. It encodes CASNTDRDAYGYTF. The chain employs TRBV28 and TRBJ1-2; 7 positions agree with TRBD1. Trimming took 7 bases from V and 4 from J; bases not matched to a gene: 9. CDR3 length: 14 amino acids. Germline values: CDR1 MDHEN, CDR2 SYDVKM.

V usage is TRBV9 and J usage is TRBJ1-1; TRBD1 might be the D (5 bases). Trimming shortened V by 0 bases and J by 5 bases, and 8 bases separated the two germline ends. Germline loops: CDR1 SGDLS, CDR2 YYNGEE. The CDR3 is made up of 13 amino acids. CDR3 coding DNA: TGTGCCAGCAGCGTAGCCGAGGGGACTGAAGCTTTCTTT. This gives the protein CASSVAEGTEAFF. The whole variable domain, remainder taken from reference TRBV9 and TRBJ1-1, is DSGVTQTPKHLITATGQRVTLRCSPRSGDLSVYWYQQSLDQGLQFLIQYYNGEERAKGNILERFSAQQFPDLHSELNLSSLELGDSALYFCASSVAEGTEAFFGQGTRLTVV.